This T cell receptor beta chain was retrieved from a study of cytomegalovirus exposure and HLA in healthy donors. Germline V gives CDR1 ENHRY, CDR2 SYGVKD. The CDR3 loop spans 17 amino acids. After removal of 2 bases from V and 4 bases from J, the junction contained 9 bases not matched to a gene. Note on this clone: What it binds is not known.

Whole-study results and caveats: Information on immune exposure was restricted to one variable (CMV serostatus).

PCR involved 60 Vbeta and 13 Jbeta primers. Method: immunoSEQ multiplex PCR; TCRdb's copy keeps in-frame clones and lacks some. The sample records about 180,000 clones, approximately 81% being singletons. The clonotype comes from a man younger than 40 in good health and CMV-seronegative. This chain joins TRBV10-3 and TRBJ2-5; TRBD2 agrees at 11 bases. Sequencing used PBMCs. CDR3: CAISEPKGLAEGETQYF. The CDR3 DNA is TGTGCCATCAGTGAGCCGAAGGGACTAGCGGAGGGAGAGACCCAGTACTTC.